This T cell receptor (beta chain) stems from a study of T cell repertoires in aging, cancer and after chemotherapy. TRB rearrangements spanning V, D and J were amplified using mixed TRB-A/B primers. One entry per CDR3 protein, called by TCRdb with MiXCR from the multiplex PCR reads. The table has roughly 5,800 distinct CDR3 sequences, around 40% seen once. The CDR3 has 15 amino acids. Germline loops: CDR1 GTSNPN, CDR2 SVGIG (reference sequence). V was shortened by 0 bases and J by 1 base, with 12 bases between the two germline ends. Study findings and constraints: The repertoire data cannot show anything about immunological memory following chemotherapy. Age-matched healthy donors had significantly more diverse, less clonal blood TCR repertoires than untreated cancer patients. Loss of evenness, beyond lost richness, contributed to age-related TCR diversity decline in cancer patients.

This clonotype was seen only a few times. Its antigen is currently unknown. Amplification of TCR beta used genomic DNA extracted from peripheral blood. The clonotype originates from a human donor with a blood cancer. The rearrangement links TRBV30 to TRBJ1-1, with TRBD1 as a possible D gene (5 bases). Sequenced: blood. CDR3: CAWSVFGAPNTEAFF. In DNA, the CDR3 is TGTGCCTGGAGTGTATTCGGGGCACCGAACACTGAAGCTTTCTTT.